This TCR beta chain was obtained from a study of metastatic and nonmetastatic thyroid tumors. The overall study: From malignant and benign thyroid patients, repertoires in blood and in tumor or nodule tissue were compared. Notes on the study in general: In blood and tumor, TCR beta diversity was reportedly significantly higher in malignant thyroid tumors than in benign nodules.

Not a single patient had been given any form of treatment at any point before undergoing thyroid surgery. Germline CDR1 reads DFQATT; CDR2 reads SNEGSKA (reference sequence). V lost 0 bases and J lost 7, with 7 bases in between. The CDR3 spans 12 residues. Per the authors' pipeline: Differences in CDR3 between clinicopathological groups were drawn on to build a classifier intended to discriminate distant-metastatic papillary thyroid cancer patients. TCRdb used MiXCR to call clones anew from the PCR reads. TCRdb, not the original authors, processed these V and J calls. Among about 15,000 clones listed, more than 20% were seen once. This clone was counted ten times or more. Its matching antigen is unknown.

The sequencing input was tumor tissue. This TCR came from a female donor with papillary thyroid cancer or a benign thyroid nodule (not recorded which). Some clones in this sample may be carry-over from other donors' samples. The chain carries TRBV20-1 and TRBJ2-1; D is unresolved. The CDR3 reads CSARELKNEQFF. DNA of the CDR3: TGCAGTGCTAGAGAGTTAAAGAATGAGCAGTTCTTC.